The 13 T cell receptor beta chains below come from one sample, sequenced in a study of circulating CD8 cells and anti-PD-1 response in melanoma. Live CD3+CD8+TCRalphabeta+ cells were sorted into four subsets by PD-1 and/or TIGIT. Each library started from around 15 ng of total RNA using the QIAseq Immune Repertoire TCR panel. TCRdb processed the reads anew with MiXCR; each CDR3 protein has one entry. The table has fewer than 350 distinct CDR3 sequences, roughly a tenth seen once. Here the sequenced sample was CD8+ T cells from PBMCs, taken at baseline or after one month of anti-PD-1 therapy (not recorded which). The receptors were gathered from a human donor with melanoma. The donor label of this sample is uncertain. Some clones in this sample may be carry-over from other donors' samples.

In its sample, this clonotype is large (0.1 to 1%). CDR3 coding DNA: TGTGCCAGCACCTCCAGGAGCGGACTATACAATGAGCAGTTCTTC. Translating it yields CASTSRSGLYNEQFF. This chain links TRBV27 with TRBJ2-1, with D maybe TRBD2 (6 bases). Germline CDR1 MNHEY, CDR2 SMNVEV (reference sequence). The ends were cut back, 7 bases at V and 4 bases at J, with 17 bases in the middle. This CDR3 has 15 residues.

Comment on this clonotype: This clone may be a read error of a much larger clone one base away. V usage is TRBV27 and J usage is TRBJ2-7; D uncertain. The CDR3 sequence is 11 residues long. Germline V gives CDR1 MNHEY, CDR2 SMNVEV (reference sequence). CDR3 nucleotides: TGTGCCAGCAGTTTAATCTACGATCAGTACTTC. Translating gives CASSLIYDQYF.

V gene TRBV9 combines with J gene TRBJ2-2, with D possibly TRBD1 on 6 matching bases. The CDR3 is 14 residues long. Deletions cut 9 bases from V and 7 bases from J, with 19 bases between. Germline CDR1 is SGDLS and CDR2 is YYNGEE. The CDR3 here is CATNLSTGIGELFF. CDR3 in DNA: TGTGCCACCAACTTAAGTACAGGGATCGGGGAGCTGTTTTTT.

Within the sample, this clonotype is large (0.1 to 1%). J is TRBJ2-7 and V is TRBV28; 10 bases are a match to TRBD2. Germline lookup yields CDR1 MDHEN and CDR2 SYDVKM. The V and J ends lost 7 bases and 6 bases, in that order; junction bases with no gene match: 12. The CDR3 covers 15 residues. CDR3: CASIPGTSESSEQYF. The CDR3 DNA follows: TGTGCCAGCATCCCCGGGACTAGCGAGTCGAGCGAGCAGTACTTC. Using reference TRBV28 and TRBJ2-7 for the parts outside the CDR3, the full variable domain is DVKVTQSSRYLVKRTGEKVFLECVQDMDHENMFWYRQDPGLGLRLIYFSYDVKMKEKGDIPEGYSVSREKKERFSLILESASTNQTSMYLCASIPGTSESSEQYFGPGTRLTVT.

A few counts support this clonotype. The CDR3 reads CASSLQGAGGYTF. The DNA of the CDR3 is TGTGCCAGTAGCCTCCAGGGGGCTGGGGGCTACACCTTC. V gene TRBV19 combines with J gene TRBJ1-2; 8 bases line up with TRBD1. The V gene's germline CDR1 is LNHDA and CDR2 SQIVND (reference sequence). The junction had 8 bases not matched to a gene; V was cut back by 6 bases and J by 8 bases. The CDR3 has 13 residues.

By share, this clonotype ranks as medium-sized. J is TRBJ2-1 and V is TRBV5-5; 8 bases align to TRBD2. CDR3 length equals 18 residues. The J segment lost 4 bases and the V segment lost 6 bases, leaving 18 bases of the junction unmatched. Germline V gene lookup returns CDR1 SGHKS and CDR2 YYEKEE (reference sequence). This chain's CDR3 is CASNPTAAGGALYNEQFF. The CDR3 DNA is TGTGCCAGCAACCCCACTGCCGCCGGGGGGGCCTTATACAATGAGCAGTTCTTC.

This clonotype is labeled as hyperexpanded. The chain has TRBV7-2 and TRBJ1-5; D is uncertain. CDR1 and CDR2 from the germline V gene are SGHTA and FQGNSA. This CDR3 is built from 13 residues. Trimming left V 0 bases short and J 6 bases short, with 6 bases between. CDR3 residues: CASSLAPAQPQHF. The CDR3 DNA reads TGTGCCAGCAGCTTAGCTCCTGCTCAGCCCCAGCATTTT.

In its sample, this clonotype ranks as medium-sized (0.01 to 0.1%). The chain has TRBV6-1 and TRBJ2-7; D may be TRBD2 (6 bases). With 1 base removed from V and 0 bases from J, the gap between germline ends came to 7 bases. Looked up from germline, CDR1 is MNHNS and CDR2 is SASEGT. The CDR3 loop spans 14 amino acids. The CDR3 bases are TGTGCCAGCAGTGAAGTGGGGGGCTCCTACGAGCAGTACTTC. Its protein product is CASSEVGGSYEQYF.

There are a few counts of this clonotype. The chain joins TRBV18 to TRBJ2-5, with a tentative D call TRBD1 (6 bases). Germline loops: CDR1 KGHSH, CDR2 LQKENI. This CDR3 comprises 16 residues. The V and J ends lost 1 base and 1 base respectively, with 13 bases between them. CDR3 DNA: TGTGCCAGCTCACCACGTGCAGAGGGGGTCCAAGAGACCCAGTACTTC. Translation gives CASSPRAEGVQETQYF.

V and J are TRBV19 and TRBJ2-7; D remains ambiguous. V was cut by 4 bases and J by 4 bases, with 11 bases left in between. Germline CDR1 and CDR2: LNHDA and SQIVND (reference sequence). The CDR3 contains 13 residues. CDR3 sequence: CASSNNVGYEQYF. The CDR3 region has the DNA TGTGCCAGTAGTAATAATGTGGGGTACGAGCAGTACTTC.

This clonotype is deemed medium-sized. The rearrangement links TRBV19 to TRBJ2-1; unclear D gene. Germline lookup yields CDR1 LNHDA and CDR2 SQIVND (reference sequence). The CDR3 consists of 14 residues. V dropped 0 bases and J dropped 4 bases, with 7 bases sitting between them. The CDR3 spells CASSIDSSYNEQFF. CDR3 coding DNA: TGTGCCAGTAGTATAGATAGCTCGTACAATGAGCAGTTCTTC.

This clonotype has only a few counts. The chain uses TRBV19 and TRBJ2-7; a weak D match, TRBD1 (6 bases). V lost 1 base, J lost 4 bases, and 8 bases lay in between. The germline V gene has CDR1 LNHDA and CDR2 SQIVND (reference sequence). This CDR3 spans 13 amino acids. CDR3 region: CASSIATGYEQYF. For the CDR3, the DNA is TGTGCCAGTAGTATAGCCACAGGGTACGAGCAGTACTTC.

By share, this clonotype ranks as large. The V and J genes are TRBV28 and TRBJ2-7; 7 positions agree with TRBD1. Germline V CDR1 and CDR2: MDHEN, SYDVKM. The CDR3 covers 14 residues. Trimming removed 6 bases from V and 3 bases from J; junction bases left unmatched: 8. In DNA, the CDR3 is TGTGCCAGCAGCCCCGGGACAGCCCACTACGAGCAGTACTTC. Its translation is CASSPGTAHYEQYF.